This T cell receptor beta chain was sequenced during a study of CD8+ T cells in alopecia areata. This CDR3 has 19 amino acids. In germline, CDR1 is SEHNR, CDR2 FQNEAQ (reference sequence). After removal of 5 bases from V and 4 bases from J, the junction contained 13 bases not matched to a gene. Sequencing used cDNA as its template, made by extracting RNA and reverse transcribing it. The protocol was immunoSEQ multiplex PCR, while the TCRdb copy is restricted to in-frame clones and leaves out a portion. The data contain about 140,000 clones, 51% of them seen just once; the ten biggest clones take up less than 1%.

The source of this sequence is a human donor with alopecia areata. Sequenced material: CD4+ T cells sorted from blood, taken at week 0. The rearrangement uses TRBV7-9 and TRBJ2-1, with TRBD2 matching 14 bases. The DNA for the CDR3 is TGTGCCAGCAGCGGTCATCCGGGACTAGCGGGAGAGCAATACAATGAGCAGTTCTTC. Its translation is CASSGHPGLAGEQYNEQFF.